This note documents a single TCR beta chain sequence. CDR1 MDHEN and CDR2 SYDVKM come from the germline V gene. V lost 3 bases and J 0 bases, leaving 9 bases between the germline ends. This CDR3 spans 15 amino acids. The sample is drawn from a study of T cell responses to AZD1222 COVID-19 vaccine. Repertoires were generated with immunoSEQ multiplex PCR, while TCRdb's copy carries only in-frame clones and drops some. The sample has 170,000 or so clones; roughly 93% are singletons. The source is an adult who received the MenACWY meningococcal vaccine as a control. The genes are TRBV28 and TRBJ1-5; a weak D match, TRBD1 (5 bases). The specimen was peripheral blood, collected 28 days after the second dose of the MenACWY control vaccine. CDR3: CASSLGGYSNQPQHF. CDR3 sequence (DNA): TGTGCCAGCAGTTTGGGGGGGTATAGCAATCAGCCCCAGCATTTT.